A selection of T cell receptor beta chains follows, all from one sample in a study of blood T cell repertoires in COVID-19. Repertoires were generated with immunoSEQ multiplex PCR, while TCRdb's copy carries only in-frame clones and drops some. The sample comprises about 59,000 clones, approximately 79% of which are singletons, and around 3.2% rests with the top ten. The sequenced material came from peripheral blood. These receptors were taken from a man between 60 and 75 years old with acute or convalescent COVID-19. CDR3s include the opening cysteine and the closing phenylalanine or tryptophan. A D gene is named only where the DNA matches it firmly. Clone size is not always given. Where it is, it says once, few, many or a class for expanded clones.

size	J	D	V	DNA	CDR3
few	TRBJ1-2	TRBD1	TRBV7-9	TGTGCCAGCAGCGCGACAGGGGAGAGGAGCTACACCTTC	CASSATGERSYTF
few	TRBJ1-6	TRBD1	TRBV7-3	TGTGCCAGCAGCCGGACAGGGATTAATTCACCCCTCCACTTT	CASSRTGINSPLHF
-	TRBJ2-1	TRBD2	TRBV13	TGTGCCAGCAGCCACCGTCCCGGGACTAGCCTCAAGGAAGGGACCTACAATGAGCAGTTCTTC	CASSHRPGTSLKEGTYNEQFF
-	TRBJ2-3	-	TRBV24-1	TGTGCCACCAGTGACCCTCGGGGGAGGACAGATACGCAGTATTTT	CATSDPRGRTDTQYF
-	TRBJ2-7	-	TRBV6-5	TGTGCCAGCAGTTACGGAGCCAGAACCTACGAGCAGTACTTC	CASSYGARTYEQYF
-	TRBJ1-1	-	TRBV4-3	TGCGCCAGCAGCCGCTCCAGTTGGGGGGAAACTGAAGCTTTCTTT	CASSRSSWGETEAFF
-	TRBJ1-5	-	TRBV19	TGTGCCAGTAGTATAGTCCGCAGGTTGGGCAATCAGCCCCAGCATTTT	CASSIVRRLGNQPQHF
-	TRBJ2-5	TRBD2	TRBV5-4	TGTGCCAGCAGCGAACAGCGGGAGGAGACCCAGTACTTC	CASSEQREETQYF
few	TRBJ2-5	-	TRBV6-5	TGTGCCGCAGGACTCAGGACGGATCAAGAGACCCAGTACTTC	CAAGLRTDQETQYF
-	TRBJ2-1	TRBD2	TRBV7-7	TGTGCTAGCAGCTCCGGCCCCGGGACTAGCGCCTACAATGAGCAGTTCTTC	CASSSGPGTSAYNEQFF
-	TRBJ2-1	-	TRBV6-5	TGTGCCAGCAAACCTCTAGTCGCGAGTTACAATGAGCAGTTCTTC	CASKPLVASYNEQFF
-	TRBJ2-7	TRBD2	TRBV9	TGTGCCAGCAGCGTATCTAGCGGGGTGCTCGAGCAGTACTTC	CASSVSSGVLEQYF
-	TRBJ1-1	-	TRBV2	TGTGCCAGCAAAAGGGGAACTGAAGCTTTCTTT	CASKRGTEAFF
few	TRBJ1-5	-	TRBV2	TGTGCCAGCAGCGCCCAGCATTTT	CASSAQHF
few	TRBJ2-7	-	TRBV2	TGTGCCAGCAGCCAGGGACTTCTCAACTACGAGCAGTACTTC	CASSQGLLNYEQYF
-	TRBJ1-3	-	TRBV7-9	TGTGCCAGCAGCCTGATAAAGACAGGCCGCTCTGGAAACACCATATATTTT	CASSLIKTGRSGNTIYF
-	TRBJ1-1	TRBD1	TRBV29-1	TGCAGCGTTGTACAGGGGGCCGCGAACACTGAAGCTTTCTTT	CSVVQGAANTEAFF
-	TRBJ1-2	-	TRBV5-6	TGTGCCAGCAGCCCGGGACAAACTTATGGCTACACCTTC	CASSPGQTYGYTF
-	TRBJ2-7	TRBD2	TRBV5-4	TGTGCCAGCAGCTTGAGGGCGGGAGGAGGGTACGAGCAGTACTTC	CASSLRAGGGYEQYF
few	TRBJ1-4	-	TRBV28	TGTGCCAGCAGTCCCCCGGCAGGGAAGGAGGAAAAACTGTTTTTT	CASSPPAGKEEKLFF
once	TRBJ1-6	-	TRBV28	TGTGCCAGCAGTTTAGTCAGGGGTCCACCCCTCCACTTT	CASSLVRGPPLHF
-	TRBJ2-3	TRBD1	TRBV4-2	TGTGCCAGCAGCCAAGGGGACAGGGGACCAGATACGCAGTATTTT	CASSQGDRGPDTQYF
-	TRBJ1-5	-	TRBV27	TGTGCCAGCAGTTTGAGTGACAGTTTCAATCAGCCCCAGCATTTT	CASSLSDSFNQPQHF
-	TRBJ1-5	-	TRBV2	TGTGCCAGCGCGACAGATTATAGCAATCAGCCCCAGCATTTT	CASATDYSNQPQHF
-	TRBJ2-5	-	TRBV5-1	TGCGCCAGCAGCCCCGGGGGAGAAACCCAGTACTTC	CASSPGGETQYF
-	TRBJ1-1	TRBD1	TRBV7-9	TGTGCCAGCAGCCCGGGGACAGGGGGTTCCACTGAAGCTTTCTTT	CASSPGTGGSTEAFF
once	TRBJ2-1	-	TRBV4-3	TGCGCCAGCAGCCAAGAGGGTAGCGGTACCTACAATGAGCAGTTCTTC	CASSQEGSGTYNEQFF
-	TRBJ1-6	TRBD1	TRBV27	TGTGCCAGCAGTCCTAGCGGGACAGGAGTTAATTCACCCCTCCACTTT	CASSPSGTGVNSPLHF
-	TRBJ2-1	-	TRBV6-4	TGTGCCAGCAGTGAAAGCGATAGCGCCTCCTACAATGAGCAGTTCTTC	CASSESDSASYNEQFF
once	TRBJ1-2	-	TRBV29-1	TGCAGCGTTACAGGGTTAGTAGCCTTCGGGGGCTACACCTTC	CSVTGLVAFGGYTF
-	TRBJ1-2	-	TRBV6-5	TGTGCCAGCAGTAGGGACACAAACCCCTATGGCTACACCTTC	CASSRDTNPYGYTF
-	TRBJ1-4	TRBD1	TRBV18	TGTGCCAGCTCACCCCGGACAGGGTATGTCGGAAAACTGTTTTTT	CASSPRTGYVGKLFF
-	TRBJ1-4	-	TRBV5-4	TGTGCCAGCAGCTTGGCAGGGACTAATGAAAAACTGTTTTTT	CASSLAGTNEKLFF
-	TRBJ1-4	-	TRBV28	TGTGCCAGCAGCCGGGACAACGAAAAACTGTTTTTT	CASSRDNEKLFF
-	TRBJ2-5	-	TRBV5-1	TGCGCCAGCCGCGAGGGTTTTGGCCAAGAGACCCAGTACTTC	CASREGFGQETQYF
-	TRBJ1-4	-	TRBV19	TGTGCCAGTAGGCACACAGCTACCAATGAAAAACTGTTTTTT	CASRHTATNEKLFF
-	TRBJ2-5	TRBD1	TRBV24-1	TGTGCCACCGGAAATAACCGGGACAGAATCTCAGAGACCCAGTACTTC	CATGNNRDRISETQYF
-	TRBJ1-2	TRBD1	TRBV30	TGTGCCTGGAGTACCGGGACAGCAGCTTATGGCTACACCTTC	CAWSTGTAAYGYTF
-	TRBJ2-1	-	TRBV7-8	TGTGCCAGCAGCTTAGCCTCCGGGGGTGGGAATGAGCAGTTCTTC	CASSLASGGGNEQFF
-	TRBJ2-1	-	TRBV20-1	TGCAGTGTGGGGAGTGTTGAGCAGTTCTTC	CSVGSVEQFF
-	TRBJ1-2	-	TRBV2	TGTGCCAGCATAGGCTACACCTTC	CASIGYTF
-	TRBJ2-3	TRBD2	TRBV7-2	TGTGCCAGCAGCTCATCGCCCCTAGCGGGAGAAACGCAGTATTTT	CASSSSPLAGETQYF
-	TRBJ2-7	-	TRBV7-9	TGTGCCAGCAGCCTCACGAGCCCCTACGAGCAGTACTTC	CASSLTSPYEQYF
few	TRBJ2-1	-	TRBV5-1	TGCGCCAGCAGTGTGAGGGACTTCAATGAGCAGTTCTTC	CASSVRDFNEQFF
-	TRBJ2-2	-	TRBV9	TGTGCCAGCAGCGTAGACCAGACCGGGGAGCTGTTTTTT	CASSVDQTGELFF
few	TRBJ2-7	-	TRBV18	TGTGCCAGCTCACCGCCAGGTTCCTACGAGCAGTACTTC	CASSPPGSYEQYF
-	TRBJ2-4	TRBD2	TRBV6-2/TRBV6-3	TGTGCCAGCAGTTCCGGACTAGCGGGAGACGGGGAGAACATTCAGTACTTC	CASSSGLAGDGENIQYF
-	TRBJ2-2	TRBD2	TRBV3-1/TRBV3-2	TGTGCCAGCAGCCCAGTAGCGGGAGGGTACACCGGGGAGCTGTTTTTT	CASSPVAGGYTGELFF
-	TRBJ2-7	-	TRBV9	TGTGCCAGCAGCGTGAGGCCGAGCTCCTACGAGCAGTACTTC	CASSVRPSSYEQYF
-	TRBJ2-7	TRBD2	TRBV7-9	TGTGCCAGCACCTCACTAGCGGGAGGTCCCTACGAGCAGTACTTC	CASTSLAGGPYEQYF
-	TRBJ2-2	-	TRBV24-1	TGTGCCACCAGTGATTTGGTCGGGGGGCACGCCGGGGAGCTGTTTTTT	CATSDLVGGHAGELFF
-	TRBJ2-2	-	TRBV7-2	TGTGCCAGCAGCTTCGCCGGGACTGCGAACACCGGGGAGCTGTTTTTT	CASSFAGTANTGELFF
once	TRBJ1-2	-	TRBV13	TGTGCCAGCAGCTTAGATACCGGGGGGCGCTCCTATGGCTACACCTTC	CASSLDTGGRSYGYTF
-	TRBJ2-1	TRBD2	TRBV11-3	TGTGCCAGCAGCTTGACAAGACTAGCGGGAGGGCCGGGCAATGAGCAGTTCTTC	CASSLTRLAGGPGNEQFF
-	TRBJ1-4	TRBD1	TRBV28	TGTGCCAGCACCTCTAATTTGGGACAGGGGAATGAAAAACTGTTTTTT	CASTSNLGQGNEKLFF
-	TRBJ2-5	-	TRBV21-1	TGTGCCAGCAGGGCCGAGACCCAGTACTTC	CASRAETQYF
-	TRBJ1-2	TRBD1	TRBV10-3	TGTGCCGTCTCACTTGACCGACAGGGGGAGATCTATGGCTACACCTTC	CAVSLDRQGEIYGYTF
-	TRBJ1-5	TRBD1	TRBV2	TGTGCCAGCAGTGAATGGGGACAGGGGATGAATCAGCCCCAGCATTTT	CASSEWGQGMNQPQHF
-	TRBJ1-4	TRBD1	TRBV27	TGTGCCAGCAGCCGACAGGGGGCCGTCGGAAAACTGTTTTTT	CASSRQGAVGKLFF
few	TRBJ2-7	TRBD1	TRBV2	TGTGCCAGCAGCCTAGTAGTGGGACAGGGTCGGGACGAGCAGTACTTC	CASSLVVGQGRDEQYF